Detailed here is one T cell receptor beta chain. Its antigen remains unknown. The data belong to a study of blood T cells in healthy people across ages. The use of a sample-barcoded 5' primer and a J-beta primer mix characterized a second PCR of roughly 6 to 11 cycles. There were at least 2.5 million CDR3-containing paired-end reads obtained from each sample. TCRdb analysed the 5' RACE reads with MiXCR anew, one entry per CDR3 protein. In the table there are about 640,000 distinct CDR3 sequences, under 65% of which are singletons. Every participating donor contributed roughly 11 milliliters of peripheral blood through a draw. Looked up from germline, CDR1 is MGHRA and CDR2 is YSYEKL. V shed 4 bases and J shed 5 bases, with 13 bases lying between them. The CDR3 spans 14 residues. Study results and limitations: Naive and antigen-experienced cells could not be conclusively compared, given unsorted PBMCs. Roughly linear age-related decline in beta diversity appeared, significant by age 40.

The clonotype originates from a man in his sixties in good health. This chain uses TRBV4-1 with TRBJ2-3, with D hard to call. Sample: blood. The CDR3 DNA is TGCGCCAGCAGCCCAAGTTCCGCGAAAGATACGCAGTATTTT. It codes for CASSPSSAKDTQYF.